The present entry profiles one T cell receptor (beta chain) with its context. Its antigen is still unknown. The V and J ends lost 11 bases and 7 bases respectively, with 22 bases between them. This CDR3 is 14 amino acids long. Germline CDR1 KGHSH, CDR2 LQKENI. The repertoire was sequenced with immunoSEQ multiplex PCR; TCRdb's copy has only in-frame clones and lacks some. The sample lists roughly 86,000 clones; approximately 81% were seen once. The data originate from a study of identifying expanded T cells in peripheral blood. Study-wide points: Two-week clone count variance significantly increased as total template count grew. Differentially abundant clones: roughly 1.2 between replicates, about 15 at 2 to 3 weeks, 19 to 20 at four.

During the collection period, no donor immune events like infections were recorded. The V and J genes are TRBV18 and TRBJ2-3; tentatively, D is TRBD2 (5 bases). The sequence derives from a person aged 18-70 years in good health. The sequencing sample was made of blood. The CDR3 protein is CAGLHRVDRNTQYF. CDR3 DNA: TGTGCCGGACTCCACCGGGTGGATAGGAATACGCAGTATTTT.